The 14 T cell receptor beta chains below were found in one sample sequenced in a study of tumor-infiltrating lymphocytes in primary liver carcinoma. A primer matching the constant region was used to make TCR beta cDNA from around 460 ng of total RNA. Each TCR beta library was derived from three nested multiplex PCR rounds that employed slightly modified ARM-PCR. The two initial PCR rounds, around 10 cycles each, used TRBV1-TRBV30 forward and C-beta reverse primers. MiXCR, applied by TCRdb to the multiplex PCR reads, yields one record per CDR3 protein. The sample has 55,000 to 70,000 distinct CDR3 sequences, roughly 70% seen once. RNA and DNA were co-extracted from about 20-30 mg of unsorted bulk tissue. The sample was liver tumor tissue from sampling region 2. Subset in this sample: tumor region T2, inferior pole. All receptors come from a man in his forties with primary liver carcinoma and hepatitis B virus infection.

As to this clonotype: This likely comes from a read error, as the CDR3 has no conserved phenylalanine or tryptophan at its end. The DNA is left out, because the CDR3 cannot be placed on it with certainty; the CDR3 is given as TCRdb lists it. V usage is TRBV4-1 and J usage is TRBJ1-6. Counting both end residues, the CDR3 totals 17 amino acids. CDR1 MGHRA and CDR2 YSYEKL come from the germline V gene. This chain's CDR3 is CASSQDRGEGRNSPLLS.

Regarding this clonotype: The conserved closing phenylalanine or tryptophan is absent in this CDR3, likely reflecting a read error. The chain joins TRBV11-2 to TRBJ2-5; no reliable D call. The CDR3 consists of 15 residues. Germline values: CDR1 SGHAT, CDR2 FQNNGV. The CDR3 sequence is CAGSLVLGSKETQYS. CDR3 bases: TGTGCCGGCAGCTTAGTGTTGGGATCGAAAGAGACCCAGTACTCC.

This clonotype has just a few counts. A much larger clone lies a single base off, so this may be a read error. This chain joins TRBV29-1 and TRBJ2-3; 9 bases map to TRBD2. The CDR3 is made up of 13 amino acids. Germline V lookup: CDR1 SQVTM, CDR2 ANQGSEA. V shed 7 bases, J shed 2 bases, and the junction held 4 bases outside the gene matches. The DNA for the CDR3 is TGCAGCGCCCAGCGGGGGGACACAGATACGCAGTATTTT. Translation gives CSAQRGDTDTQYF.

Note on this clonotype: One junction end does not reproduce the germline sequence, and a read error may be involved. CDR3 residues: CYSSLISTGTQYF. In DNA, the CDR3 is TGTTACAGCAGCTTGATTAGCACAGGTACGCAGTATTTT. The chain recombines TRBV11-2 with TRBJ2-3; possibly TRBD1 for D (5 bases). Germline V gene sequence: CDR1 SGHAT, CDR2 FQNNGV. CDR3 length: 13 amino acids.

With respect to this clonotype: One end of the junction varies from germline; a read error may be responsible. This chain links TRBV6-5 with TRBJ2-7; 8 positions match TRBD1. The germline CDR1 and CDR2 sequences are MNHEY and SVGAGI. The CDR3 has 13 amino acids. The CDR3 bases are TGTGCCAGCAGTGTTTCACAGGGGGGAAAGCAGTGCTTC. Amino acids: CASSVSQGGKQCF.

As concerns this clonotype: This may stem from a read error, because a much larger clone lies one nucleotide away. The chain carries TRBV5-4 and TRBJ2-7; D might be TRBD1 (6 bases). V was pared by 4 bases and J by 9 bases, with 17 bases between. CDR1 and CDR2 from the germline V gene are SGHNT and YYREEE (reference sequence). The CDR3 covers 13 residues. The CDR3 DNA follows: TGTGCCAGCAGCCAGACACCAGGGGACGGGCAGTACTTC. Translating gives CASSQTPGDGQYF.

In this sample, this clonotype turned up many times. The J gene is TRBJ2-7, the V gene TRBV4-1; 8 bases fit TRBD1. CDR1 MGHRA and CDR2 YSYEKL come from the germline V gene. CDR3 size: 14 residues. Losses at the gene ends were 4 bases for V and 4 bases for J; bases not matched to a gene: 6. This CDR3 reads CASSPLDRGYEQYF. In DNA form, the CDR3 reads TGCGCCAGCAGCCCTCTAGACAGGGGATACGAGCAGTACTTC.

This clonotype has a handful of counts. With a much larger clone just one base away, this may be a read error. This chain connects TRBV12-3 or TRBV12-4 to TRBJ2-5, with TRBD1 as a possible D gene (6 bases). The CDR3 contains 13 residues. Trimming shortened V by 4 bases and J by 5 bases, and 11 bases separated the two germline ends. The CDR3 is CASSSVQGETQYF. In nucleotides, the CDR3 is TGTGCCAGCAGTTCGGTGCAGGGGGAGACCCAGTACTTC.

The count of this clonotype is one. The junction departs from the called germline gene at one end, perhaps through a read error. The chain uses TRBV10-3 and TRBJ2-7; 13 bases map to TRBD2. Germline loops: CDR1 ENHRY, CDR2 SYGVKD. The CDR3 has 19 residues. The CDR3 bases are TGTGCCATCACCAGACGATCGGGACTAGCGGGATGGTTCTCCTGCGAGCAGTACTTC. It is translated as CAITRRSGLAGWFSCEQYF.

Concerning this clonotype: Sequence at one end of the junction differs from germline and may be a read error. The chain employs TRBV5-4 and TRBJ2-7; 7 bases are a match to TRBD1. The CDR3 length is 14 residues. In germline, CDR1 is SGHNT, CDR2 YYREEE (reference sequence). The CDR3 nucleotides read TGTGCAAGCAGTTCCGGGACAGCCTCATACGAGCAGTACTTC. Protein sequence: CASSSGTASYEQYF. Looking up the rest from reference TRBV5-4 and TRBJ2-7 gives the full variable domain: ETGVTQSPTHLIKTRGQQVTLRCSSQSGHNTVSWYQQALGQGPQFIFQYYREEENGRGNFPPRFSGLQFPNYSSELNVNALELDDSALYLCASSSGTASYEQYFGPGTRLTVT.

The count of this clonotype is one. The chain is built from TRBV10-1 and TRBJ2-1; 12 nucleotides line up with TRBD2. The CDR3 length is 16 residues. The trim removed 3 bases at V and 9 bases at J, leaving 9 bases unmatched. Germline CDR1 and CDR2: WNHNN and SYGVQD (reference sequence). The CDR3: CASSDMTSGSDGEQFF. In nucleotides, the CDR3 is TGCGCCAGCAGTGACATGACTAGCGGGAGTGATGGTGAGCAGTTCTTC.

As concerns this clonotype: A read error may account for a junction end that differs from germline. The CDR3 DNA sequence: TGCGTCAGCAGCCAATCCCGGGGGGGTACCCAGTACTTC. It is translated as CVSSQSRGGTQYF. This chain connects TRBV4-3 to TRBJ2-5, with 8 bases aligning to TRBD2. The CDR3 runs 13 residues. Looked up from germline, CDR1 is LGHNA and CDR2 is YSLEER.

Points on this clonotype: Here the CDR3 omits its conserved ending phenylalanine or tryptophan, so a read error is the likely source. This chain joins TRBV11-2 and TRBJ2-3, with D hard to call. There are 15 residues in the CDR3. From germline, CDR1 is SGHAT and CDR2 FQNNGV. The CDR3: CVSSPGYRSGDTQYY. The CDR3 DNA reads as TGTGTCAGCAGCCCAGGCTATAGATCGGGAGATACGCAGTATTAT.

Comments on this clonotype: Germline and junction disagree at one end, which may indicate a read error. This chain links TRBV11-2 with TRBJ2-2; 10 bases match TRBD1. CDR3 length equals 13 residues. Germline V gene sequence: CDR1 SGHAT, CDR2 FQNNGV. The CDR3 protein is CATGQGNIGELFF. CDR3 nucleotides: TGTGCCACGGGACAGGGGAACATCGGGGAGCTGTTTTTT.